The present T cell receptor (beta chain) was sequenced within a study of OX40 agonist ivuxolimab in advanced cancers. Study findings and constraints: Dose levels from 0.1 to 3.0 mg/kg saw CD4+ and CD8+ blood T cells expand clonally by week 6. Some patients without response likewise showed low normalized clonal expansion.

The repertoire was sequenced with immunoSEQ multiplex PCR; TCRdb's copy has only in-frame clones and lacks some. The profile shows just over 60,000 clones, 92% of them singletons. Concerning this clone: Its antigen is undetermined.

V was cut by 5 bases and J by 6 bases, with 13 bases left in between. Germline V gene data show CDR1 as LNHDA and CDR2 as SQIVND (reference sequence). This CDR3 spans 13 amino acids. The cohort excluded patients with autoimmune disease history or systemic immunosuppression. The V gene is TRBV19, the J gene TRBJ1-2; TRBD1 is a possible D gene (5 bases). The input for sequencing was CD4+ or CD8+ T cells sorted from blood, taken in a trial of the OX40 agonist ivuxolimab. This TCR came from an adult with an advanced solid tumor such as melanoma, head and neck, liver or kidney cancer. In DNA form, the CDR3 reads TGTGCCAGTAGTTATCTGGGGACGGATGGCTACACCTTC. Translating it yields CASSYLGTDGYTF.